These 29 T cell receptor beta chains share one sample of origin, sequenced in a study of cytomegalovirus exposure and HLA in healthy donors. Primers for the PCR totalled 60 Vbeta and 13 Jbeta. Clones were read by immunoSEQ multiplex PCR, and TCRdb kept only the in-frame ones, dropping some. The sample includes about 110,000 clones, more than 70% of them seen just once. Sequenced sample: PBMCs. The receptors here all came from a man aged 35 to 55 in good health and CMV-seronegative.

The CDR3 DNA is TGCGCCAGCTGTGGACTGCAAGGATACGAGCAGTACTTC. It yields the protein CASCGLQGYEQYF. The chain has TRBV10-2 and TRBJ2-7, with D possibly being TRBD2 (5 bases). The CDR3 has 13 amino acids. V dropped 8 bases and J dropped 4 bases, with 15 bases sitting between them. Germline V gives CDR1 WSHSY, CDR2 SAAADI.

This clone showed up just a few times. The rearrangement links TRBV11-3 to TRBJ2-7; D is unresolved. Trimming shortened V by 1 base and J by 7 bases, and 11 bases separated the two germline ends. CDR1 is SGHNT and CDR2 is YENEEA in the germline V gene. The CDR3 consists of 13 residues. For the CDR3, the DNA is TGTGCCAGCAGCTTAGGTCCGGAGCGAGAGCAGTACTTC. It codes for CASSLGPEREQYF.

The chain links TRBV2 to TRBJ1-1, with D possibly matching TRBD1 (5 bases). Trimming stripped 4 bases from V and 3 bases from J, with 12 bases between. CDR3 length: 14 amino acids. CDR1 SNHLY and CDR2 FYNNEI come from the germline V gene. CDR3 in amino acids: CASSARGADTEAFF. In DNA form, the CDR3 reads TGTGCCAGCAGTGCACGCGGGGCGGACACTGAAGCTTTCTTT.

For this clone: Sequence at one end of the junction differs from germline and may be a read error. The chain carries TRBV19 and TRBJ1-5; 8 positions agree with TRBD1. The CDR3 length is 15 residues. Per germline, CDR1 LNHDA and CDR2 SQIVND (reference sequence). The CDR3 coding sequence is TGTGCCAGTAGTATCGGGACAGGTTCGCATCAGCCCCCGCATTTT. Amino acids: CASSIGTGSHQPPHF.

The V gene is TRBV10-2, the J gene TRBJ2-7, with TRBD2 identical over 7 bases. The CDR3 sequence is 16 residues long. The V and J ends lost 4 bases and 0 bases, in that order; junction bases with no gene match: 9. CDR1 and CDR2 from the germline V gene are WSHSY and SAAADI. The CDR3 nucleotides are TGCGCCAGCAGTGGGAGGATAGCGGGTAGCTCCTACGAGCAGTACTTC. It is translated as CASSGRIAGSSYEQYF.

The chain has TRBV5-1 and TRBJ2-7; TRBD2 matches at 11 bases. CDR1 and CDR2 from the germline V gene are SGHRS and YFSETQ. Trimming cost V 4 bases and J 3 bases; bases outside gene matches: 6. The CDR3 length is 15 residues. CDR3 sequence reads: CASSSFSGGDYEQYF. The CDR3 DNA reads TGCGCCAGCAGCAGTTTTAGCGGGGGGGACTACGAGCAGTACTTC. Together with reference TRBV5-1 and TRBJ2-7, the CDR3 gives the full variable domain: KAGVTQTPRYLIKTRGQQVTLSCSPISGHRSVSWYQQTPGQGLQFLFEYFSETQRNKGNFPGRFSGRQFSNSRSEMNVSTLELGDSALYLCASSSFSGGDYEQYFGPGTRLTVT.

The V and J genes are TRBV19 and TRBJ1-2; 7 bases align to TRBD1. The CDR3 is 13 amino acids. V was clipped by 7 bases and J by 6 bases; unmatched bases: 8. Germline CDR1 is LNHDA and CDR2 is SQIVND (reference sequence). For the CDR3, the DNA is TGTGCCAGTAATCGACAGGGTGGCAATGGCTACACCTTC. Translated, it gives CASNRQGGNGYTF. Full variable domain (outside the CDR3, taken from reference TRBV19 and TRBJ1-2): DGGITQSPKYLFRKEGQNVTLSCEQNLNHDAMYWYRQDPGQGLRLIYYSQIVNDFQKGDIAEGYSVSREKKESFPLTVTSAQKNPTAFYLCASNRQGGNGYTFGSGTRLTVV.

This clone showed up just a few times. The gene calls are TRBV10-3 and TRBJ2-5; 7 bases align to TRBD2. Trimming took 5 bases from V and 2 from J; bases not matched to a gene: 8. The germline V gene encodes CDR1 ENHRY and CDR2 SYGVKD. This CDR3 comprises 15 residues. The CDR3 coding sequence is TGTGCCATCAGTTCCCCTACCGGGGGGCAAGAGACCCAGTACTTC. Protein product: CAISSPTGGQETQYF.

The chain employs TRBV15 and TRBJ1-2; 8 bases map to TRBD1. The germline V gene has CDR1 LNHNV and CDR2 YYDKDF (reference sequence). V lost 1 base to trimming and J lost 4 bases; unmatched junction nucleotides: 11. The CDR3 spans 17 residues. CDR3 residues: CATSRGQGQGPSYGYTF. CDR3 coding DNA: TGTGCCACCAGCAGAGGACAGGGGCAGGGCCCTAGCTATGGCTACACCTTC. The full variable domain, completed using reference TRBV15 and TRBJ1-2, is DAMVIQNPRYQVTQFGKPVTLSCSQTLNHNVMYWYQQKSSQAPKLLFHYYDKDFNNEADTPDNFQSRRPNTSFCFLDIRSPGLGDTAMYLCATSRGQGQGPSYGYTFGSGTRLTVV.

The chain uses TRBV10-3 and TRBJ2-5; possibly TRBD1 for D (5 bases). The V gene's germline CDR1 is ENHRY and CDR2 SYGVKD. Between the trimmed V and J ends, which lost 0 bases and 2 bases, there was a span of 10 bases. The CDR3 covers 15 residues. The CDR3 loop reads CAISESGRVQETQYF. Written as DNA, the CDR3 is TGTGCCATCAGTGAGTCGGGCAGGGTTCAAGAGACCCAGTACTTC.

This rearrangement joins TRBV7-9 to TRBJ1-1; TRBD1 is a possible D gene (6 bases). The CDR3 runs 13 residues. Germline V gene data show CDR1 as SEHNR and CDR2 as FQNEAQ (reference sequence). Trimming removed 5 bases from V and 6 bases from J, with 13 bases in between. CDR3 nucleotides: TGTGCCAGCAGCGTCCCGGGGGGCCCTGAAGCTTTCTTT. Protein product: CASSVPGGPEAFF.

This clone has only a few counts. The chain is built from TRBV2 and TRBJ2-3, with 10 bases fitting TRBD2. J was trimmed by 6 bases and V by 3 bases; bases with no gene match: 6. Looked up from germline, CDR1 is SNHLY and CDR2 is FYNNEI. This CDR3 spans 15 amino acids. This CDR3 is CASSEEQRGGDTQYF. As DNA, the CDR3 is TGTGCCAGCAGTGAGGAGCAGCGGGGGGGGGATACGCAGTATTTT.

This chain links TRBV13 with TRBJ2-1, with 9 bases matching TRBD2. Germline V gene sequence: CDR1 PRHDT, CDR2 FYEKMQ (reference sequence). Losses at the gene ends were 8 bases for V and 6 bases for J; bases not matched to a gene: 5. The CDR3 totals 13 residues. As DNA, the CDR3 is TGTGCCAGCGGAGCTAGCGGGGCCAATGAGCAGTTCTTC. Its translation: CASGASGANEQFF.

This clone has more than one count but fewer than ten. The CDR3 is CASSTPEGGSPLHF. The CDR3 bases are TGTGCCAGCAGCACGCCCGAGGGAGGTTCACCCCTCCACTTT. The chain carries TRBV5-6 and TRBJ1-6; D unclear. The V gene's germline CDR1 is SGHDT and CDR2 YYEEEE. The CDR3 runs 14 residues. The germline V and J ends were trimmed by 4 bases and 9 bases, with 14 bases remaining between them.

This chain links TRBV5-4 with TRBJ1-6; tentatively, D is TRBD1 (5 bases). V was trimmed by 0 bases and J by 9 bases, leaving 13 bases between them. Germline lookup yields CDR1 SGHNT and CDR2 YYREEE (reference sequence). The CDR3 is 15 amino acids. The CDR3 sequence: CASSLEGRVGSPLHF. In nucleotides, the CDR3 is TGTGCCAGCAGCTTGGAGGGCAGGGTTGGTTCACCCCTCCACTTT. Using reference TRBV5-4 and TRBJ1-6 for the parts outside the CDR3, the full variable domain is ETGVTQSPTHLIKTRGQQVTLRCSSQSGHNTVSWYQQALGQGPQFIFQYYREEENGRGNFPPRFSGLQFPNYSSELNVNALELDDSALYLCASSLEGRVGSPLHFGNGTRLTVT.

The chain joins TRBV5-1 to TRBJ1-2; 10 positions match TRBD1. V lost 4 bases and J lost 6; bases outside the gene matches: 6. The germline V gene has CDR1 SGHRS and CDR2 YFSETQ. The CDR3 consists of 14 residues. Here the CDR3 reads CASSEDRGENGYTF. DNA of the CDR3: TGCGCCAGCAGCGAGGACAGGGGGGAGAATGGCTACACCTTC.

This clone was detected once. The DNA of the CDR3 is TGTGCCAGCAGCCCCAAAGGCGGGGGGAAAGCAGATACGCAGTATTTT. It translates to CASSPKGGGKADTQYF. The V gene is TRBV4-2, the J gene TRBJ2-3, with 8 bases lining up with TRBD2. Germline CDR1 is LGHNA and CDR2 is YNFKEQ. This CDR3 has 16 amino acids. After removal of 4 bases from V and 4 bases from J, the junction contained 10 bases not matched to a gene.

V usage is TRBV6-1 and J usage is TRBJ1-2; D gene ambiguous. Germline V gives CDR1 MNHNS, CDR2 SASEGT. The CDR3 extends over 16 amino acids. Trimming took 0 bases from V and 2 from J, leaving 13 bases between them. The CDR3 DNA sequence: TGTGCCAGCAGTGAAGCTACAAGTGCCCCCAACTATGGCTACACCTTC. It encodes CASSEATSAPNYGYTF.

The chain employs TRBV6-6 and TRBJ1-1; D not certain. CDR1 is MNHNY, CDR2 SVGAGI, per germline (reference sequence). The CDR3 length is 13 residues. V was cut by 2 bases and J by 5 bases, with 9 bases left in between. CDR3 sequence: CASSYLSETEAFF. The DNA for the CDR3 is TGTGCCAGCAGTTACCTCTCTGAGACTGAAGCTTTCTTT.

This chain joins TRBV19 and TRBJ2-2; the match to TRBD2 covers 7 bases. Germline V lookup: CDR1 LNHDA, CDR2 SQIVND (reference sequence). The ends lost 11 bases at V and 1 base at J; junction bases unmatched: 10. CDR3 length equals 15 residues. CDR3 region: CASRSAGVNTGELFF. The CDR3 nucleotides are TGTGCCTCAAGAAGCGCGGGGGTGAACACCGGGGAGCTGTTTTTT. Combining the CDR3 with reference TRBV19 and TRBJ2-2 gives the whole variable domain DGGITQSPKYLFRKEGQNVTLSCEQNLNHDAMYWYRQDPGQGLRLIYYSQIVNDFQKGDIAEGYSVSREKKESFPLTVTSAQKNPTAFYLCASRSAGVNTGELFFGEGSRLTVL.

The J gene is TRBJ1-2, the V gene TRBV6-1, with TRBD1 matching 11 bases. The CDR3 has 15 amino acids. In germline, CDR1 is MNHNS, CDR2 SASEGT. J lost 7 bases, V lost 5 bases, and 9 bases had no gene match. The CDR3 DNA reads TGTGCCAGCAGTTCCCCGGACAGGGGGCATCGTGGCTACACCTTC. Translating it yields CASSSPDRGHRGYTF.

This clone showed up just once. CDR3 in amino acids: CASSPGYRTDTQYF. The CDR3 DNA reads as TGCGCCAGCAGTCCGGGGTACCGCACAGATACGCAGTATTTT. The chain carries TRBV10-1 and TRBJ2-3; TRBD2 is a possible D gene (5 bases). Germline V gene data show CDR1 as WNHNN and CDR2 as SYGVQD (reference sequence). The CDR3 is 14 residues long. V lost 5 bases and J lost 1, with 10 bases in between.

The V call is TRBV9, the J call TRBJ1-3; unclear D gene. V was shortened by 4 bases and J by 0 bases, with 11 bases between the two germline ends. Germline CDR1 is SGDLS and CDR2 is YYNGEE. This CDR3 region has 15 residues. CDR3 in amino acids: CASSPPWSSGNTIYF. CDR3 sequence (DNA): TGTGCCAGCAGCCCCCCATGGAGCTCTGGAAACACCATATATTTT.

The CDR3 here is CASSLVSGTSGGTTDTQYF. The CDR3 nucleotides are TGTGCCAGCAGCTTGGTCTCCGGGACTAGCGGGGGTACCACAGATACGCAGTATTTT. The V and J genes are TRBV5-4 and TRBJ2-3, with 14 bases fitting TRBD2. The CDR3 runs 19 residues. The trim removed 0 bases at V and 2 bases at J, leaving 8 bases unmatched. The germline V gene has CDR1 SGHNT and CDR2 YYREEE (reference sequence).

This clone occurred a few times. V usage is TRBV5-1 and J usage is TRBJ1-2; D perhaps matches TRBD1 (5 bases). The length of the CDR3 is 15 residues. V lost 4 bases to trimming and J lost 3 bases, with 16 bases between them. The germline V gene has CDR1 SGHRS and CDR2 YFSETQ. CDR3 sequence reads: CASSLNAGTDYGYTF. In DNA form, the CDR3 reads TGCGCCAGCAGCCTTAACGCCGGGACTGACTATGGCTACACCTTC.

The chain links TRBV7-6 to TRBJ2-5; D remains ambiguous. CDR1 and CDR2 (germline): SGHVS, FNYEAQ. The length of the CDR3 is 15 residues. V was clipped by 2 bases and J by 1 base, with 11 bases between them. As DNA, the CDR3 is TGTGCCAGCAGCTTAAGTATTACCGGCCAAGAGACCCAGTACTTC. Its translation is CASSLSITGQETQYF.

The chain carries TRBV4-1 and TRBJ2-3; D is perhaps TRBD2 (5 bases). This CDR3 has 12 amino acids. Looked up from germline, CDR1 is MGHRA and CDR2 is YSYEKL. The V and J ends lost 5 bases and 11 bases respectively, with 14 bases between them. CDR3 amino acids: CASSNRDSQQYF. CDR3 in DNA: TGCGCCAGCAGCAACCGGGATTCTCAGCAGTATTTT.

The rearrangement joins TRBV19 to TRBJ1-2, with 7 bases aligning to TRBD1. V shed 5 bases, J shed 5 bases, and the junction held 11 bases outside the gene matches. The CDR3 contains 15 residues. From germline, CDR1 is LNHDA and CDR2 SQIVND (reference sequence). The DNA of the CDR3 is TGTGCCAGTAGTGACACAGGGGCACCGCTTTATGGCTACACCTTC. Translating it yields CASSDTGAPLYGYTF.

This chain connects TRBV5-1 to TRBJ1-6, with a weak D call TRBD1 (6 bases). The CDR3 covers 15 residues. The V and J ends lost 4 bases and 9 bases respectively, with 17 bases between them. Germline loops: CDR1 SGHRS, CDR2 YFSETQ. CDR3: CASSVDSAGGSPLHF. The CDR3 DNA is TGCGCCAGCAGCGTGGACAGTGCTGGAGGTTCACCCCTCCACTTT.